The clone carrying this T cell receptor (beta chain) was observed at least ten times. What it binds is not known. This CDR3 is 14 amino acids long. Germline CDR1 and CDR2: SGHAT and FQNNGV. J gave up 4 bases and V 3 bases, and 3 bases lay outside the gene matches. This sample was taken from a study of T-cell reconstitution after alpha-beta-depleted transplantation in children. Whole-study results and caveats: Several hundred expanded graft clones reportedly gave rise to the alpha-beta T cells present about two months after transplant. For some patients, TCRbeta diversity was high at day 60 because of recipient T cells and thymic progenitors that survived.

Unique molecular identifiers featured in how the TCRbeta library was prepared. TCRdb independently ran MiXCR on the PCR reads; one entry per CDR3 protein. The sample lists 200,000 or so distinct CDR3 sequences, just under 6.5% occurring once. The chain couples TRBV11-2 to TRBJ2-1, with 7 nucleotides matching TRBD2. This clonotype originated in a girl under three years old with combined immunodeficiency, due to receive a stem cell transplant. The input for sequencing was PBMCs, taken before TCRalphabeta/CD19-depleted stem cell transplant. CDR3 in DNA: TGTGCCAGCAGCTTGGGGGGGGTATACAATGAGCAGTTCTTC. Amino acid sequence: CASSLGGVYNEQFF.